This note documents a single T cell receptor beta chain sequence. Its recognized antigen is unknown. One base away there is no much larger clone; base qualities are not given. The immunoSEQ Assay, a bias-controlled multiplex PCR, was used to amplify TCRbeta CDR3 regions from genomic DNA. On the study's bioinformatics: The number of nucleated cells in each sample was estimated by amplification of reference gene primers within the assay. To quantify the absolute abundance of each unique TCRbeta CDR3 rearrangement, sequence reads were collapsed and filtered. Productive Simpson clonality was computed per sample as the square root of Simpson's diversity index over productive rearrangements. TCRdb carries this immuneACCESS record with in-frame sequences only. Its versions omit some clonotypes, under half of them owing to an unresolved V gene in the studies checked, with the rest unexplained. The V and J calls and the clone size are those of that table, but D and trimming were determined from the DNA. The sample includes hundreds of thousands of clones, with roughly 90% observed a single time. The ten largest clonotypes hold just over 7% of the sample.

This record belongs to a study of blood T cell repertoires in COVID-19 (dated by TCRdb to the early 2020s). Notes on the research overall: Samples covering the acute and convalescent phases of COVID-19 were provided by collaborators in the United States, Italy and Spain. Sample metadata almost always included a de-identified subject ID, COVID-19 status, age in years and sex. The prospective study material was composed of cDNA or gDNA derived from T cells, B-cell-depleted T cells, or PBMCs. Samples came from the ongoing ImmuneRACE study (first 160 participants) plus 1,254 subjects from 6 global collaborators. The dataset comprised deeply sampled blood TCRbeta repertoires from subjects exposed to, actively infected with, or recovered from COVID-19. Where available, HLA class I and class II types were obtained from metadata supplied by the sample provider rather than from assay-based typing. The repertoires were released in a freely available public database meant as a resource for research on the immune response to SARS-CoV-2.

In Seattle, one collaborating source enrolled patients while the infection was active and tracked those patients longitudinally over the course of disease. The collaborating institutions used their own protocols to collect whole blood in K2EDTA tubes. For TCRbeta analysis, collaborators shipped samples in one of three forms: frozen whole blood, isolated PBMCs, or DNA extracted from either of those sample types. Beyond this particular receptor, the publication reports: How much clinical and demographic metadata was included differed by source and by participant, and the metadata was provided uncurated.

From the cysteine up to the phenylalanine, the CDR3 has a length of 16 residues. Of the read, only the CDR3 DNA is kept; its 48 bases are in frame from base 1. According to the germline V gene, CDR1 reads MGHRA and CDR2 reads YSYEKL. V is reduced by 4 bases and J by 1 base, leaving a spacing of 16 bases between them. The TCR was taken from a woman aged 55-70 years with COVID-19, enrolled during active disease. Sequenced sample: peripheral blood. Recombination linked TRBV4-1 to TRBJ1-2; D gene: possibly TRBD1, on 6 matching bases. DNA sequence: TGCGCCAGCAGCCGGAACTCAGGGGTCCTTAACTATGGCTACACCTTC. Translated, this gives CASSRNSGVLNYGYTF.